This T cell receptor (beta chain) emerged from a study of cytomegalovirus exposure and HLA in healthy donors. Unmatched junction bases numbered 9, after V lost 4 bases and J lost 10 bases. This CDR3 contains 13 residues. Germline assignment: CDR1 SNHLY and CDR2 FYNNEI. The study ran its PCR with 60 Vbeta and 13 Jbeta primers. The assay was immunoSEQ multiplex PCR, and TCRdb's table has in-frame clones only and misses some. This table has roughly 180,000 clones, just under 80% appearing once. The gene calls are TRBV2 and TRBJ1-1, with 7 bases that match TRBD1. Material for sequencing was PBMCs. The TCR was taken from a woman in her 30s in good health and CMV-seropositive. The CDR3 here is CASSAGTALRAFF. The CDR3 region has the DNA TGTGCCAGCAGTGCTGGGACAGCACTTCGAGCTTTCTTT.